The 29 T cell receptor beta chains listed next were all sequenced from one sample in a study of vaccination effects on CD4 cells after COVID-19. These receptors' antigens are unknown. The culture ran for roughly ten days before CD4+ T cells were isolated. This table comes from immunoSEQ multiplex PCR, and its TCRdb copy is limited to in-frame clones, with some not included. The data show tens of thousands of clones, 65% to 70% seen once. The source was CD4+ T cells from PBMCs cultured without peptide, collected before COVID-19 vaccination. The receptors were gathered from a human donor who received a COVID-19 vaccine.

V and J are TRBV2 and TRBJ2-2; D remains ambiguous. CDR1 SNHLY and CDR2 FYNNEI come from the germline V gene. The CDR3 runs 11 residues. Trimming cost V 9 bases and J 6 bases, with 8 bases left between them. The CDR3 loop reads CARELPGELFF. In DNA form, the CDR3 reads TGTGCCAGGGAGCTGCCCGGGGAGCTGTTTTTT.

The chain uses TRBV6-5 and TRBJ1-3; D remains ambiguous. The V and J ends lost 7 bases and 2 bases respectively, with 6 bases between them. The CDR3 is 12 amino acids. Germline loops: CDR1 MNHEY, CDR2 SVGAGI. CDR3 sequence reads: CASTDPGNTIYF. In DNA, the CDR3 is TGTGCCAGCACCGACCCTGGAAACACCATATATTTT.

The chain couples TRBV30 to TRBJ2-7; D call uncertain. Germline CDR1 and CDR2: GTSNPN and SVGIG (reference sequence). The CDR3 is 11 residues long. Trimming removed 0 bases at V and 3 bases at J, with 3 bases between. CDR3 region: CAWSVSYEQYF. For the CDR3, the DNA is TGTGCCTGGAGTGTAAGCTACGAGCAGTACTTC.

This chain joins TRBV24-1 and TRBJ1-2; a possible D gene is TRBD1 (5 bases). With 3 bases removed from V and 3 bases from J, the gap between germline ends came to 10 bases. CDR1 and CDR2 (germline): KGHDR, SFDVKD. The CDR3 sequence is 14 residues long. CDR3 bases: TGTGCCACCAGTGATGCCGGGACGGACTATGGCTACACCTTC. It encodes CATSDAGTDYGYTF.

The V gene is TRBV12-5, the J gene TRBJ2-2; a weak D match, TRBD2 (6 bases). Germline V gene sequence: CDR1 LGHNT, CDR2 FRNRAP. This CDR3 is built from 20 residues. V gave up 0 bases and J gave up 4 bases, with 24 bases separating them. In DNA form, the CDR3 reads TGTGCTAGTGGTTTGGTTTCGCTAGCGCGAGGCGGTGTGGCCACCGGGGAGCTGTTTTTT. It is translated as CASGLVSLARGGVATGELFF.

The chain links TRBV7-9 to TRBJ1-2; 7 bases line up with TRBD1. Germline trimming cut 5 bases from V and 3 bases from J; bases unmatched to any gene: 9. This CDR3 region has 15 residues. Germline-derived CDR1 and CDR2 are SEHNR and FQNEAQ (reference sequence). As DNA, the CDR3 is TGTGCCAGCAGCATCGACAGGGTCTCTTACTATGGCTACACCTTC. Protein sequence: CASSIDRVSYYGYTF.

The V gene is TRBV9, the J gene TRBJ2-3; D not certain. This CDR3 has 12 amino acids. Germline CDR1 SGDLS, CDR2 YYNGEE. Trimming took 4 bases from V and 6 from J, leaving 9 bases between them. The CDR3 spells CASSLQTDTQYF. In DNA, the CDR3 is TGTGCCAGCAGCCTTCAGACGGATACGCAGTATTTT. Based on the CDR3 plus reference TRBV9 and TRBJ2-3, the full variable domain is DSGVTQTPKHLITATGQRVTLRCSPRSGDLSVYWYQQSLDQGLQFLIQYYNGEERAKGNILERFSAQQFPDLHSELNLSSLELGDSALYFCASSLQTDTQYFGPGTRLTVL.

The chain is built from TRBV9 and TRBJ2-1; TRBD2 aligns across 8 bases. Per the germline V gene, CDR1 is SGDLS and CDR2 is YYNGEE. V was pared by 7 bases and J by 5 bases, with 8 bases of the junction left unmatched. CDR3 size: 14 residues. The CDR3 reads CASGTGLGHNEQFF. As DNA, the CDR3 is TGTGCCAGCGGAACGGGACTAGGACACAATGAGCAGTTCTTC.

The rearrangement links TRBV5-4 to TRBJ2-5, with TRBD2 matching over 10 bases. Germline V gene lookup returns CDR1 SGHNT and CDR2 YYREEE (reference sequence). The CDR3 runs to 15 residues. V shed 5 bases, J shed 5 bases, and the junction held 9 bases outside the gene matches. CDR3 sequence (DNA): TGTGCCAGCAGTTCCAGCGGGGGGGCCTGGGAGACCCAGTACTTC. This translates into CASSSSGGAWETQYF.

This rearrangement joins TRBV27 to TRBJ1-5; maybe TRBD1 (5 bases). CDR1 and CDR2 from the germline V gene are MNHEY and SMNVEV (reference sequence). V was clipped by 5 bases and J by 1 base, with 21 bases between them. The CDR3 consists of 18 residues. The CDR3 region is CASSPYGQSGISNQPQHF. CDR3 sequence (DNA): TGTGCCAGCAGTCCCTACGGACAATCGGGTATAAGCAATCAGCCCCAGCATTTT.

The table lists this clone with a few counts. The chain carries TRBV6-2 or TRBV6-3 and TRBJ2-1, with 11 bases lining up with TRBD2. CDR3 length: 17 amino acids. Germline V gene sequence: CDR1 MNHEY, CDR2 SVGEGT. The ends lost 2 bases at V and 4 bases at J; junction bases unmatched: 7. CDR3 sequence reads: CASSYRYSSGRYNEQFF. CDR3 bases: TGTGCCAGCAGTTACCGTTACTCTAGCGGGAGGTACAATGAGCAGTTCTTC.

The chain combines TRBV4-1 with TRBJ2-7, with D possibly TRBD2 on 6 matching bases. CDR1 and CDR2 (germline): MGHRA, YSYEKL. V was trimmed by 3 bases and J by 6 bases, leaving 15 bases between them. The CDR3 spans 14 residues. CDR3 protein: CASSQSSVWAEQYF. In DNA form, the CDR3 reads TGCGCCAGCAGCCAGTCTAGCGTTTGGGCCGAGCAGTACTTC.

This clone showed up just a few times. This chain joins TRBV7-2 and TRBJ2-4, with D tentatively TRBD1 (5 bases). The CDR3 spans 13 residues. Germline values: CDR1 SGHTA, CDR2 FQGNSA. The germline V and J ends were trimmed by 10 bases and 5 bases, with 15 bases remaining between them. In DNA form, the CDR3 reads TGTGCCACCGCGGCAGGGATTGAAAACATTCAGTACTTC. Its protein product is CATAAGIENIQYF.

The CDR3 DNA reads TGTGCCTGGAGTGTCCGGTGGGTGGGGGGGCTCGGGAATCAGCCCCAGCATTTT. Its translation is CAWSVRWVGGLGNQPQHF. The chain uses TRBV30 and TRBJ1-5, with a tentative D call TRBD1 (6 bases). CDR3 length: 18 amino acids. Germline-derived CDR1 and CDR2 are GTSNPN and SVGIG (reference sequence). V was cut by 0 bases and J by 4 bases, with 22 bases left in between.

The chain joins TRBV5-5 to TRBJ2-1; 14 bases match TRBD2. From germline, CDR1 is SGHKS and CDR2 YYEKEE (reference sequence). The length of the CDR3 is 19 residues. With V trimmed by 4 bases and J by 0 bases, 9 bases remained unmatched. CDR3 residues: CASSVGLAGGLTSYNEQFF. CDR3 DNA: TGTGCCAGCAGCGTCGGACTAGCGGGAGGACTGACCTCCTACAATGAGCAGTTCTTC.

This clone was seen only once. V gene TRBV25-1 combines with J gene TRBJ2-3; D not certain. The CDR3 runs 10 residues. In germline, CDR1 is MGHDK, CDR2 SYGVNS. Trimming pared 5 bases from V and 6 bases from J, leaving 3 bases between. The chain's CDR3 is CASSSDTQYF. CDR3 nucleotides: TGTGCCAGCAGTAGTGATACGCAGTATTTT.

The V gene is TRBV19, the J gene TRBJ2-3; D call uncertain. Germline lookup yields CDR1 LNHDA and CDR2 SQIVND (reference sequence). V lost 7 bases to trimming and J lost 6 bases, with 8 bases between them. This CDR3 has 11 amino acids. The CDR3 sequence is CASTLGDTQYF. CDR3 nucleotide sequence: TGTGCCAGTACTCTTGGGGATACGCAGTATTTT.

This chain links TRBV5-8 with TRBJ1-2; D might be TRBD1 (5 bases). Trimming left V 7 bases short and J 3 bases short, with 13 bases between. CDR3 length: 13 amino acids. CDR1 and CDR2 from the germline V gene are SGHTS and YDEGEE. The CDR3 bases are TGTGCCAGCTCTAAACAGGTGGACTATGGCTACACCTTC. Translated, it gives CASSKQVDYGYTF.

This clone was seen more than once but under ten times. The junction departs from the called germline gene at one end, perhaps through a read error. The chain is built from TRBV20-1 and TRBJ1-2, with 8 bases fitting TRBD1. The CDR3 covers 11 residues. Germline assignment: CDR1 DFQATT and CDR2 SNEGSKA (reference sequence). The CDR3 nucleotides are TGCAGTGCTAGTAAACAGGGGGTCGACGTTTTC. Protein sequence: CSASKQGVDVF.

The chain joins TRBV2 to TRBJ1-5, with unresolved D. V shed 4 bases and J shed 0 bases, with 10 bases lying between them. The CDR3 totals 15 residues. CDR1 is SNHLY, CDR2 FYNNEI, per germline. CDR3 coding DNA: TGTGCCAGCAGTGCAGGCCGAAATAGCAATCAGCCCCAGCATTTT. Translated: CASSAGRNSNQPQHF.

This clone was recorded a few times. The V call is TRBV19, the J call TRBJ1-6; D not certain. Between the trimmed V and J ends, which lost 5 bases and 9 bases, there was a span of 8 bases. Germline V gene data show CDR1 as LNHDA and CDR2 as SQIVND (reference sequence). The CDR3 is 12 residues long. CDR3 amino acids: CASSSFGSPLHF. As DNA, the CDR3 is TGTGCCAGTAGTTCCTTCGGTTCACCCCTCCACTTT.

This chain connects TRBV7-9 to TRBJ1-1; TRBD1 agrees at 10 bases. This CDR3 comprises 12 residues. From germline, CDR1 is SEHNR and CDR2 FQNEAQ (reference sequence). Trimming took 5 bases from V and 11 from J; bases not matched to a gene: 5. The CDR3 DNA reads TGTGCCAGCAGCCTCCAGGACAGGGGGGCTTTCTTT. Protein product: CASSLQDRGAFF.

Here the CDR3 reads CASSPWTSGKKNEQFF. The CDR3 DNA reads as TGCGCCAGCAGCCCGTGGACTAGCGGGAAAAAAAATGAGCAGTTCTTC. The rearrangement uses TRBV4-1 and TRBJ2-1; 12 nucleotides agree with TRBD2. CDR3 length equals 16 residues. CDR1 is MGHRA, CDR2 YSYEKL, per germline. Unmatched junction bases numbered 8, after V lost 4 bases and J lost 7 bases.

This rearrangement joins TRBV19 to TRBJ2-7; D is uncertain. Germline loops: CDR1 LNHDA, CDR2 SQIVND (reference sequence). V was clipped by 3 bases and J by 0 bases, with 12 bases between them. The CDR3 spans 15 residues. The chain's CDR3 is CASSISGLSSYEQYF. The CDR3, as DNA: TGTGCCAGTAGTATTTCAGGCCTGAGCTCCTACGAGCAGTACTTC.

This clone showed up just a few times. The genes are TRBV11-2 and TRBJ1-4; D might be TRBD1 (5 bases). CDR3 length: 17 residues. The V end lost 4 bases, the J end lost 6 bases, and 21 bases lay between the germline ends. Germline V CDR1 and CDR2: SGHAT, FQNNGV. CDR3 nucleotides: TGTGCCAGCAGCTCCGGGACCGTTCTCCCAGGTCATGAAAAACTGTTTTTT. Translated: CASSSGTVLPGHEKLFF.

This CDR3 is CASSYSQGNQPQHF. The CDR3 DNA reads as TGTGCCAGCAGTTACTCACAAGGAAATCAGCCCCAGCATTTT. J is TRBJ1-5 and V is TRBV6-5, with D hard to call. Trimming took off 0 bases at V and 4 bases at J, with 7 bases between the two ends. Germline V gene sequence: CDR1 MNHEY, CDR2 SVGAGI. The CDR3 has 14 residues.

The chain employs TRBV12-5 and TRBJ2-1, with 16 bases lining up with TRBD2. Per germline, CDR1 LGHNT and CDR2 FRNRAP. V dropped 5 bases and J dropped 8; count of bases not matched to a gene: 15. This CDR3 has 19 residues. As DNA, the CDR3 is TGTGCTAGTGGTGGGACGGGACTAGCGGGAGGGCTAGGTACTTATGAGCAGTTCTTC. Residues: CASGGTGLAGGLGTYEQFF. Using reference TRBV12-5 and TRBJ2-1 for the parts outside the CDR3, the full variable domain is DARVTQTPRHKVTEMGQEVTMRCQPILGHNTVFWYRQTMMQGLELLAYFRNRAPLDDSGMPKDRFSAEMPDATLATLKIQPSEPRDSAVYFCASGGTGLAGGLGTYEQFFGPGTRLTVL.

The chain has TRBV6-6 and TRBJ2-7, with D unclear. The CDR3 is 12 amino acids. CDR1 and CDR2 (germline): MNHNY, SVGAGI (reference sequence). V lost 10 bases to trimming and J lost 3 bases, with 13 bases between them. The CDR3 loop is CATISRSYEQYF. Here the CDR3 DNA reads TGTGCCACCATCTCCCGGAGCTACGAGCAGTACTTC.

The chain carries TRBV5-4 and TRBJ1-1; TRBD1 might be the D (6 bases). The CDR3 runs to 13 residues. The V gene's germline CDR1 is SGHNT and CDR2 YYREEE (reference sequence). The ends were cut back, 1 base at V and 12 bases at J, with 16 bases in the middle. CDR3 sequence reads: CASSLTPGAPSFF. As DNA, the CDR3 is TGTGCCAGCAGCTTGACGCCGGGGGCCCCATCTTTCTTT.